This T cell receptor (beta chain) was profiled in a study of a mutant IDH1 vaccine in newly diagnosed glioma. Across the study: Vaccines were first given 4-6 weeks after radiotherapy alone, or with temozolomide cycles.

Study-level findings and limits: Pseudoprogression seemed unlinked to shifts in top peripheral T cell clonotypes.

Clones were sequenced by immunoSEQ multiplex PCR, and TCRdb holds only the in-frame ones, with some missing. The data hold approximately 50,000 clones, with 76% observed a single time. Indicated time point: week 47, end of study. Mutant IDH1 20-mer peptide, at 300 ug, made up each vaccine dose, with topical imiquimod. As concerns this clone: Its antigen is unknown.

The TCR originated in a woman aged 40 to 49 with glioma. Some clones in this sample may be carry-over from other donors' samples. The starting material was PBMCs, obtained from a glioma patient whose treatment included an IDH1 peptide vaccine.

CDR3 sequence (DNA): TGTGCCAGCAGCTTGGCCGTGGGACAGGGGGCAATCGGGGAGCTGTTTTTT. Translated, it gives CASSLAVGQGAIGELFF. The genes are TRBV5-8 and TRBJ2-2, with 12 bases matching TRBD1. Germline values: CDR1 SGHTS, CDR2 YDEGEE. Germline trimming cut 0 bases from V and 7 bases from J; bases unmatched to any gene: 7. The CDR3 consists of 17 residues.